Here is one T cell receptor (beta chain) with its context. What it recognizes is unknown. V dropped 6 bases and J dropped 4 bases, with 10 bases sitting between them. Germline CDR1 MDHEN, CDR2 SYDVKM. The CDR3 extends over 13 amino acids. This sample stems from a study of OX40 agonist ivuxolimab in advanced cancers. Looking at the study overall: Dose-escalation cases comprised hepatocellular carcinoma, melanoma, renal cell or head and neck cancer.

Patients with autoimmune history or systemic immunosuppression were excluded. Findings and caveats of the study: In general, CD8+ T cells held more expanded clones than CD4+ did, on average. Some nonresponders likewise displayed low normalized T-cell clonal expansion.

The protocol was immunoSEQ multiplex PCR, while the TCRdb copy is restricted to in-frame clones and leaves out a portion. The sample holds under 80,000 clones; about 86% are singletons and the top ten take under 2.5%. This sequence was found in an adult with an advanced solid tumor such as melanoma, head and neck, liver or kidney cancer. The sequencing here drew on CD4+ or CD8+ T cells sorted from blood, taken in a trial of the OX40 agonist ivuxolimab. The chain employs TRBV28 and TRBJ1-3; no firm D call. CDR3 in DNA: TGTGCCAGCAGCAAAGGCTTGGGAAACACCATATATTTT. As protein: CASSKGLGNTIYF.